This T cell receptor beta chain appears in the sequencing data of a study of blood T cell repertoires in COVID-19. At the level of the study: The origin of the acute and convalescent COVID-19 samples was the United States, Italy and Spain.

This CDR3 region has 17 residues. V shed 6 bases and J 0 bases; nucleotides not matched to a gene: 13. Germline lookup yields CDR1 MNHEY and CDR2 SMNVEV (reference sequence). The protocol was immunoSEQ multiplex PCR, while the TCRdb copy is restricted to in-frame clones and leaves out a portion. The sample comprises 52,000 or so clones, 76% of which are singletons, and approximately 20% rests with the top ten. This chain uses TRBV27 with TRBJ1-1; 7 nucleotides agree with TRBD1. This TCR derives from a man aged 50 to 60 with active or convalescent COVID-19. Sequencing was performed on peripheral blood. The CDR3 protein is CASRILQGGKVNTEAFF. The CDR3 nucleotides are TGTGCCAGCAGAATCCTCCAGGGGGGTAAAGTGAACACTGAAGCTTTCTTT.